A selection of T cell receptor beta chains follows, all from one sample in a study of blood T cell repertoires in COVID-19. Measured with immunoSEQ multiplex PCR; TCRdb has only the in-frame clones, and not every one. The sample records about 50,000 clones, roughly 90% being singletons. The specimen sequenced was peripheral blood. Every receptor here comes from a human donor in a cohort sampled during active COVID-19. The CDR3 runs from the conserved cysteine through the conserved F or W. D genes are given only for firm matches. Size tells how often a clone was seen (once, few, many) or the class of an expanded clone, and some rows leave it out.

V	size	J	D	CDR3	DNA
TRBV7-9	NA	TRBJ2-3	TRBD2	CASSPGTSFTDTQYF	TGTGCCAGCAGCCCCGGGACTAGCTTTACAGATACGCAGTATTTT
TRBV5-4	NA	TRBJ1-2	TRBD1	CASSRQGSSYGYTF	TGTGCCAGTTCAAGACAGGGATCATCCTATGGCTACACCTTC
TRBV3-1/TRBV3-2	NA	TRBJ2-3	TRBD2	CASRYGLAGGPIDTQYF	TGTGCCAGCAGATACGGACTAGCGGGGGGGCCTATAGATACGCAGTATTTT
TRBV19	NA	TRBJ1-4	NA	CASSIGGTATNEKLFF	TGTGCCAGTAGTATCGGTGGTACAGCAACTAATGAAAAACTGTTTTTT
TRBV29-1	NA	TRBJ1-5	TRBD1	CSVTGDTNQPQHF	TGCAGCGTTACAGGGGACACGAATCAGCCCCAGCATTTT
TRBV27	NA	TRBJ2-7	NA	CASSYRLGYEQYF	TGTGCCAGCAGTTACAGGCTTGGCTACGAGCAGTACTTC
TRBV4-3	NA	TRBJ2-2	TRBD1	CASSQPLGTGYTGELFF	TGCGCCAGCAGCCAGCCTCTGGGGACAGGGTACACCGGGGAGCTGTTTTTT
TRBV3-1/TRBV3-2	NA	TRBJ2-7	NA	CASSLGQTVEEQYF	TGTGCCAGCAGCCTCGGACAGACGGTGGAGGAGCAGTACTTC
TRBV2	NA	TRBJ1-2	TRBD1	CASTPRTGGQANYGYTF	TGTGCCAGCACACCGCGGACAGGGGGCCAGGCTAACTATGGCTACACCTTC
TRBV6-6	NA	TRBJ2-1	NA	CASTHFQGSYNEQFF	TGTGCCAGCACCCATTTCCAGGGATCCTACAATGAGCAGTTCTTC
TRBV5-1	few	TRBJ1-5	NA	CASSLDGTRNQPQHF	TGCGCCAGCAGCTTGGACGGGACAAGGAATCAGCCCCAGCATTTT
TRBV7-9	NA	TRBJ1-4	TRBD1	CASSSNRGSSEKLFF	TGTGCCAGCAGCTCCAACAGGGGCAGTAGTGAAAAACTGTTTTTT
TRBV7-9	few	TRBJ1-2	TRBD1	CASSLQGALNYGYTF	TGTGCCAGCAGCCTTCAGGGGGCCTTAAACTATGGCTACACCTTC
TRBV18	NA	TRBJ2-2	TRBD2	CASSPPGLAKLTGELFF	TGTGCCAGCTCACCACCGGGACTAGCAAAACTCACCGGGGAGCTGTTTTTT
TRBV4-1	NA	TRBJ2-1	TRBD2	CASSQEGIAGGLNEQFF	TGCGCCAGCAGCCAAGAGGGCATAGCGGGGGGGCTAAATGAGCAGTTCTTC